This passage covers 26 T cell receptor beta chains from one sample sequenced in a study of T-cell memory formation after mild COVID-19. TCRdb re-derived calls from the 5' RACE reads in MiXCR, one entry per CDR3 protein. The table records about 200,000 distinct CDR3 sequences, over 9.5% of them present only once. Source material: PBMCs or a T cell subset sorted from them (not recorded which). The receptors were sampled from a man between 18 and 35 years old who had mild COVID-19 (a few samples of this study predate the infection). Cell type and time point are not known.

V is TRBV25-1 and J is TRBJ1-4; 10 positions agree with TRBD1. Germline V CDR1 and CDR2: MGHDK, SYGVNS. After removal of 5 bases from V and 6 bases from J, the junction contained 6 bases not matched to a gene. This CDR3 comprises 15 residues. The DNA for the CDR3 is TGTGCCAGCAGTCCTCTGGGGACAGGGGATGAAAAACTGTTTTTT. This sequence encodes CASSPLGTGDEKLFF.

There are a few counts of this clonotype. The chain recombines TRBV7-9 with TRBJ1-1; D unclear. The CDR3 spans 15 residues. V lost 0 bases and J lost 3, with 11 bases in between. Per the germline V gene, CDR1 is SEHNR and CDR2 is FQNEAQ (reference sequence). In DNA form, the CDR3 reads TGTGCCAGCAGCTTAGCAGTAGGTCCGTACACTGAAGCTTTCTTT. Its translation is CASSLAVGPYTEAFF.

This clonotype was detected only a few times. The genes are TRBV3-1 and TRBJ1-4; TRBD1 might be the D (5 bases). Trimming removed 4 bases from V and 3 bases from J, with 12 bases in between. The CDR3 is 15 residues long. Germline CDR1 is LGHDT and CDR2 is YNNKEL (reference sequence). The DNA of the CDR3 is TGTGCCAGCAGCCTCTCCGGGGGACCTAATGAAAAACTGTTTTTT. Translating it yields CASSLSGGPNEKLFF.

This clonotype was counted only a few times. CDR3 in DNA: TGTGCCAGTAGTAACGGACAGGGGGTGTCCTACGAGCAGTACTTC. This encodes CASSNGQGVSYEQYF. The chain carries TRBV19 and TRBJ2-7; 10 bases align to TRBD1. Germline V gene sequence: CDR1 LNHDA, CDR2 SQIVND (reference sequence). V lost 4 bases, J lost 1 base, and 4 bases stayed unmatched. The CDR3 covers 15 residues.

DNA of the CDR3: TGTGCCACCGCTGGGCCGCGCGTACAAGAGACCCAGTACTTC. Protein sequence: CATAGPRVQETQYF. This sequence joins TRBV10-3 and TRBJ2-5; D unresolved. The CDR3 covers 14 residues. The V gene's germline CDR1 is ENHRY and CDR2 SYGVKD. Between the trimmed V and J ends, which lost 10 bases and 2 bases, there was a span of 17 bases.

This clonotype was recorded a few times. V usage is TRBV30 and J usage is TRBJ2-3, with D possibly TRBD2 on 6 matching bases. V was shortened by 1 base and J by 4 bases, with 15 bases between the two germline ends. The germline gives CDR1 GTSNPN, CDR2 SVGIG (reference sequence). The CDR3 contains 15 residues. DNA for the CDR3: TGTGCCTGGAGTGATTGGACACCGGGGGCAGATACGCAGTATTTT. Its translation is CAWSDWTPGADTQYF.

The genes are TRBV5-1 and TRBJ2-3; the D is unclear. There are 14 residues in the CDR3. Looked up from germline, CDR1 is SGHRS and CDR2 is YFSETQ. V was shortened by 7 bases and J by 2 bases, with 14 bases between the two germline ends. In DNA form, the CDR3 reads TGCGCCAGCTGCTACGGGCTACCCACAGATACGCAGTATTTT. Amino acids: CASCYGLPTDTQYF.

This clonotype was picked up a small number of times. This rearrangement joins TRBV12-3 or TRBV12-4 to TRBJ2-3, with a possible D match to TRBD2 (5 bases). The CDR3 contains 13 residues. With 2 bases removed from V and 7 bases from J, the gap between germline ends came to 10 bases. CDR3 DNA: TGTGCCAGCAGTTTACTAGCCGGCCATACGCAGTATTTT. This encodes CASSLLAGHTQYF.

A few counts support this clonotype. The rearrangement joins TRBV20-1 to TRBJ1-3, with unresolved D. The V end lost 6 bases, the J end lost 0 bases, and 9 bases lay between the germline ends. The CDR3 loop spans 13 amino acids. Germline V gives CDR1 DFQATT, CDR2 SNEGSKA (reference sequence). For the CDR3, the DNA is TGCAGTGCACAAGACTACTCTGGAAACACCATATATTTT. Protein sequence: CSAQDYSGNTIYF.

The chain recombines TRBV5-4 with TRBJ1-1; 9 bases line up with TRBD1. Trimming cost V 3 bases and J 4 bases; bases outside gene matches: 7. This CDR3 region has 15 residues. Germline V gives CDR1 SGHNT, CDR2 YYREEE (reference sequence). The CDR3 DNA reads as TGTGCCAGCAGCTCCCCTTTGACAGGGGGCACTGAAGCTTTCTTT. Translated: CASSSPLTGGTEAFF.

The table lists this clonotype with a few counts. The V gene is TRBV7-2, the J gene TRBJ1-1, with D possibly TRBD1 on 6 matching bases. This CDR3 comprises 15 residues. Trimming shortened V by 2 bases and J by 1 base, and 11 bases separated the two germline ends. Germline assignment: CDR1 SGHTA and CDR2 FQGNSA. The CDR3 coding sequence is TGTGCCAGCAGCTTATACAGGGTCGGGAACACTGAAGCTTTCTTT. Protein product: CASSLYRVGNTEAFF.

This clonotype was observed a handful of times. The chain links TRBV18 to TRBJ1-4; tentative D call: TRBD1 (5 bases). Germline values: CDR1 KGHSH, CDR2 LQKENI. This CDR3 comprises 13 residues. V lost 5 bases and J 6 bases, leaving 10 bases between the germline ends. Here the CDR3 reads CASSRGGDEKLFF. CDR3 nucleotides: TGTGCCAGCTCAAGGGGCGGTGATGAAAAACTGTTTTTT.

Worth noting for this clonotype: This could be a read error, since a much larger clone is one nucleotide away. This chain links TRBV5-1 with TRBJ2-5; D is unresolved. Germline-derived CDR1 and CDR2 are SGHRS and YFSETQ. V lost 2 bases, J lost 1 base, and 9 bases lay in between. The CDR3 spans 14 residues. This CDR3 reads CASSFGESQETQYF. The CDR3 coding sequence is TGCGCCAGCAGCTTCGGCGAGTCCCAAGAGACCCAGTACTTC.

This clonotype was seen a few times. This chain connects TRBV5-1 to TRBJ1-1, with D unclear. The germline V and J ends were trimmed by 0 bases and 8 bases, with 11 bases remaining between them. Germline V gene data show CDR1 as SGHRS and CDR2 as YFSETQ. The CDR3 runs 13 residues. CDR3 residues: CASSLAGLEEAFF. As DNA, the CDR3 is TGCGCCAGCAGCTTGGCCGGGCTCGAGGAAGCTTTCTTT.

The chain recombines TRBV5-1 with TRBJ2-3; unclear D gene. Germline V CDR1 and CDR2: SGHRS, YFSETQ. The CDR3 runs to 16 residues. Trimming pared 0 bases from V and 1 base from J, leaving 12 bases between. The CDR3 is CASSLAPTWGTDTQYF. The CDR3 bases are TGCGCCAGCAGCTTGGCCCCGACATGGGGCACAGATACGCAGTATTTT.

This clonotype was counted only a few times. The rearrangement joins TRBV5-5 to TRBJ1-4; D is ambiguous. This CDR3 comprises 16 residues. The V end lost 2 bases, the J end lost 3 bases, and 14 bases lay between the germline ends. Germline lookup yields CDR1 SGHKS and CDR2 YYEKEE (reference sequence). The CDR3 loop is CASSFSPEKANEKLFF. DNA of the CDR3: TGTGCCAGCAGCTTTTCGCCGGAAAAAGCTAATGAAAAACTGTTTTTT.

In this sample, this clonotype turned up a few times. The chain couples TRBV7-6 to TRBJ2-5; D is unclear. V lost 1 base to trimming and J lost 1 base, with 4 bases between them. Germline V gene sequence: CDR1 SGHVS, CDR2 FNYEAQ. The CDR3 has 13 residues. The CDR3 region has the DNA TGTGCCAGCAGCTTAGACCCCCAAGAGACCCAGTACTTC. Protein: CASSLDPQETQYF.

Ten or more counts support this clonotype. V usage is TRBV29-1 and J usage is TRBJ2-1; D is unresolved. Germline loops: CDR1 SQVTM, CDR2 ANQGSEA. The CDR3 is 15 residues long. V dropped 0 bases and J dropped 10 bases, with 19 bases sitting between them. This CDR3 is CSVEDRRSLSVEQFF. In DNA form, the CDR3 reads TGCAGCGTTGAAGATCGAAGGTCCCTCTCGGTCGAGCAGTTCTTC.

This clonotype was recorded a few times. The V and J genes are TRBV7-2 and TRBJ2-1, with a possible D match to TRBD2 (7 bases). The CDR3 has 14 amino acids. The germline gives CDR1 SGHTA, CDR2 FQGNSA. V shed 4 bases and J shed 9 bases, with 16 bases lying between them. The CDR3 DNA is TGTGCCAGCAGCTGGGAGGGGGGCCGAGGTGAGCAGTTCTTC. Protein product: CASSWEGGRGEQFF.

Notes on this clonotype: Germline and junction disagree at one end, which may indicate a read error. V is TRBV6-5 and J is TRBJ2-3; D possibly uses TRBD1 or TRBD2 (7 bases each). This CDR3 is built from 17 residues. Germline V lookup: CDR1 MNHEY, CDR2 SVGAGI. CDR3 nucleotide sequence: TGTGCCATCAGTTACTCAGGGGCAGCAGGGGGGGCAGATACGCAGTATTTT. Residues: CAISYSGAAGGADTQYF.

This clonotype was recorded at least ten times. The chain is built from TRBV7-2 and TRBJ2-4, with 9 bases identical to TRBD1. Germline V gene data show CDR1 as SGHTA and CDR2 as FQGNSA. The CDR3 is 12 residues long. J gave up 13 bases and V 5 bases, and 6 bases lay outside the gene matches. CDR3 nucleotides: TGTGCCAGCAGCCTTCGCGGGACAGGGCAGTACTTC. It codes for CASSLRGTGQYF.

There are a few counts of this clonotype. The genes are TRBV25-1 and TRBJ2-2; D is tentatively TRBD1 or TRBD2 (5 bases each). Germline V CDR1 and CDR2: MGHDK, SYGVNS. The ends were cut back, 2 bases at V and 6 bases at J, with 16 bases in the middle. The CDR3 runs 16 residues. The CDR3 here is CASSETRWDRAGELFF. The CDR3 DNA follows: TGTGCCAGCAGTGAAACGCGGTGGGACCGGGCCGGGGAGCTGTTTTTT.

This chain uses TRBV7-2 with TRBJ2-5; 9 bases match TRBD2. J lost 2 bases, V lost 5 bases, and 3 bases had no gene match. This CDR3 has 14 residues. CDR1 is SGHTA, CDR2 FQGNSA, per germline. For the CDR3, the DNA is TGTGCCAGCAGCGTCCTAGCGGGGCAAGAGACCCAGTACTTC. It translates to CASSVLAGQETQYF. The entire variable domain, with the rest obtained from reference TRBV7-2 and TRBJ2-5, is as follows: GAGVSQSPSNKVTEKGKDVELRCDPISGHTALYWYRQSLGQGLEFLIYFQGNSAPDKSGLPSDRFSAERTGGSVSTLTIQRTQQEDSAVYLCASSVLAGQETQYFGPGTRLLVL.

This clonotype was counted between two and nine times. CDR3 bases: TGTGCCAGCAGTTTAAGGCAGGGGGCGAGTGAAGCTTTCTTT. It codes for CASSLRQGASEAFF. V usage is TRBV28 and J usage is TRBJ1-1; TRBD1 matches at 8 bases. The V segment lost 2 bases and the J segment 7 bases; nucleotides outside the gene matches: 6. In germline, CDR1 is MDHEN, CDR2 SYDVKM. CDR3 size: 14 residues. Based on the CDR3 plus reference TRBV28 and TRBJ1-1, the full variable domain is DVKVTQSSRYLVKRTGEKVFLECVQDMDHENMFWYRQDPGLGLRLIYFSYDVKMKEKGDIPEGYSVSREKKERFSLILESASTNQTSMYLCASSLRQGASEAFFGQGTRLTVV.

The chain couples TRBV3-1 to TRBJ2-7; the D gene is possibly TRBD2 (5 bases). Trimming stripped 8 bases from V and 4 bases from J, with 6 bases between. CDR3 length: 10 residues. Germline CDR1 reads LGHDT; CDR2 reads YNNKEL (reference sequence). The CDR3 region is CASGSYEQYF. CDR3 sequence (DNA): TGTGCCAGCGGGAGTTACGAGCAGTACTTC.

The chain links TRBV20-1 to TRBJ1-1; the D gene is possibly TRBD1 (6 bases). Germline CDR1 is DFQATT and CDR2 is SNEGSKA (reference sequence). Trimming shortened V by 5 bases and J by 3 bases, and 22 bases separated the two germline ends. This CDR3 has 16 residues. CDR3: CSAGGGGGGGDTEAFF. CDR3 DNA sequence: TGCAGTGCTGGAGGGGGAGGAGGTGGCGGAGACACTGAAGCTTTCTTT.